This is a list of T cell receptor beta chains from one sample in a study of early T cells in non-severe SARS-CoV-2 infection. TCRdb used MiXCR to reprocess the 5' RACE reads, holding one entry per CDR3 protein. The table includes 20,000 to 25,000 distinct CDR3 sequences, 5.3% detected once. The sequencing input was whole blood. The receptors shown here come from an adult who was a healthcare worker with PCR-confirmed SARS-CoV-2 infection or an uninfected control (not recorded which). Each CDR3 is given with its conserved first and last residue.

j_call: TRBJ2-7; v_call: TRBV4-3; cdr3_aa: CASSQDLGAAVYEQYF
j_call: TRBJ2-2; v_call: TRBV6-4; cdr3_aa: CASSPEPFGTGELFF
j_call: TRBJ2-1; v_call: TRBV27; cdr3_aa: CASSPDSQGYNEQFF
j_call: TRBJ2-1; v_call: TRBV7-8; cdr3_aa: CASSQLAGPYNEQFF
j_call: TRBJ2-1; v_call: TRBV18; cdr3_aa: CASSWGGWDNEQFF
j_call: TRBJ2-2; v_call: TRBV6-5; cdr3_aa: CASSPTSEGGELFF
j_call: TRBJ1-1; v_call: TRBV30; cdr3_aa: CAWRLVQMNTEAFF
j_call: TRBJ2-1; v_call: TRBV20-1; cdr3_aa: CSAKGQGFYNEQFF
j_call: TRBJ2-1; v_call: TRBV6-2/TRBV6-3; cdr3_aa: CASRLGDEQFF
j_call: TRBJ1-5; v_call: TRBV25-1; cdr3_aa: CASTERGYIGQPQHF
j_call: TRBJ1-1; v_call: TRBV20-1; cdr3_aa: CSARPYRGTLTEAFF
j_call: TRBJ1-1; v_call: TRBV10-3; cdr3_aa: CAISDRVLWGNTEAFF
j_call: TRBJ2-3; v_call: TRBV10-3; cdr3_aa: CAISDRVADTQYF
j_call: TRBJ2-1; v_call: TRBV6-1; cdr3_aa: CASSEAAGQQFF
j_call: TRBJ2-1; v_call: TRBV4-2; cdr3_aa: CASSQELGTRALAGSYNEQFF